This TCR beta chain appears in the sequencing data of a study (dated by TCRdb to between 2015 and 2017). In terms of the full investigation: Whether tumor-infiltrating Tregs in breast cancer are recruited from blood Tregs or converted in situ from other CD4+ T cell subsets was tested. The investigation overall reported the following: Tumor memory CD4+ T cell TCR gene usage clustered with blood and lymph node memory CD4+ cells and lymph node naive CD4+ cells. The validation in the larger cohort was limited to a single TCR beta V-J rearrangement instead of whole repertoires. The greatest overlap of tumor-infiltrating Treg TCR alpha and beta sequences was observed with tumor naive CD4+ T cells, followed by blood naive CD4+ T cells.

CD4+CD45RO+CD25- cells were isolated as memory CD4+ T cells. Tregs, naive and memory CD4+ T cells from tumor, blood and ipsilateral draining lymph nodes of a few breast cancer patients underwent full-length TCR alpha and beta sequencing. Tumor tissue, along with lymph nodes from ipsilateral axillary dissection, was perfused with PBS, minced, and then digested using collagenase I and hyaluronidase. Ficoll density gradient centrifugation was used to isolate mononuclear cells from lymph nodes or from approximately 50 ml of peripheral blood. A purity exceeding 90% was confirmed by FACS for the sorted cell populations. Unmatched junction bases come to 1, with V trimmed by 3 bases and J by 1 base. CDR1 and CDR2 are read off the germline V gene (reference sequence) as MNHEY and SMNVEV. The CDR3, from cysteine to phenylalanine, totals 14 residues. The CDR3 DNA has 42 bases and is translated from base 1. Full-length TCR variable regions were amplified by 5' RACE PCR using constant-region reverse primers, and then by semi-nested PCR using Nested Universal Primer A. The ReliaPrep RNA Cell Miniprep System was used to extract total RNA, which was then reverse transcribed into 5'RACE-ready cDNA with the SMARTer RACE 5'/3' Kit. Full-length TCR alpha and beta libraries were barcoded with multiplex adaptors and sequenced on an Illumina MiSeq. In the authors' own workflow: For each of nine subset-tissue groups, sequencing data from the five patients were pooled, and the groups were then compared using unsupervised clustering of TCR gene usage. The Morisita-Horn index was used to calculate repertoire similarity, with shared sequences weighted according to their contribution to each repertoire. TCRdb reprocessing: public reads trimmed at Q25 with fastp, clones called with MiXCR, in-frame beta chains kept. Each CDR3 protein gets just one entry, which takes the most common genes and DNA from the rows behind it. The V and J calls and clone size come from TCRdb's table, not from the authors' own analysis. For this sample there are about 43,000 distinct CDR3 sequences; roughly 27% appear just once. The ten largest clones add up to around 3.9% of the sample.

In the case of this clonotype: Its antigen specificity is not known. No base quality information exists; no much larger clone differs at one position.

The chain joins TRBV27 to TRBJ2-7, with 9 central nucleotides matching TRBD2. This receptor was identified in a female donor with breast cancer. The sequenced sample was memory CD4+ T cells sorted from a lymph node. Sample cell subset or site, as interpreted from the label and publication: memory CD4+ T cells, CD4+CD45RO+CD25-. The CDR3 protein: CASSLTSGSYEQYF. Here is the DNA: TGTGCCAGCAGTTTGACTAGCGGATCCTACGAGCAGTACTTC.